This section outlines one T cell receptor (beta chain) sequence together with its context. From germline, CDR1 is MNHEY and CDR2 SMNVEV (reference sequence). The CDR3 has 15 residues. V was pared by 6 bases and J by 0 bases, with 9 bases between. Per the authors' pipeline: Reference gene primer amplification gave nucleated cell count estimates. Using immunoSEQ multiplex PCR, the repertoire was profiled, and TCRdb retains in-frame clones only, with some absent. Clone size and V and J calls were adopted from that table, with D and trimming inferred from the DNA. The repertoire includes about 240,000 clones, about 80% of them detected once, and approximately 9.6% sits in the top ten. The entry originates in a study of blood T cell repertoires in COVID-19. Study at large: Sites across the United States, Italy and Spain contributed samples from acute and convalescent COVID-19.

V gene TRBV27 combines with J gene TRBJ1-6; TRBD1 might be the D (5 bases). Sequencing was performed on peripheral blood. The source is a woman aged 80 or over with acute or convalescent COVID-19. The CDR3 loop is CASSRQSSYNSPLHF. The CDR3 nucleotides are TGTGCCAGCAGCAGACAGAGCTCCTATAATTCACCCCTCCACTTT.